This TCR beta chain was sequenced during a study of blood T cell repertoires in COVID-19. At the level of the study: The origin of the acute and convalescent COVID-19 samples was the United States, Italy and Spain.

Assay: immunoSEQ multiplex PCR; the TCRdb copy retains only in-frame clones and omits some. The repertoire holds approximately 100,000 clones, with more than 65% as singletons. The germline V gene has CDR1 MGHRA and CDR2 YSYEKL. Trimming pared 0 bases from V and 7 bases from J, leaving 12 bases between. CDR3 length: 14 residues. V usage is TRBV4-1 and J usage is TRBJ2-5; weak D call: TRBD1 (6 bases). This sequence originates from a woman over 75 with active or convalescent COVID-19. Sequenced: peripheral blood. CDR3 protein: CASSQDVQGRTQYF. DNA for the CDR3: TGCGCCAGCAGCCAAGATGTGCAGGGGAGGACCCAGTACTTC.